The TCR beta chain described here comes from a study of blood T cell repertoires in COVID-19. Study-level background: The origin of the acute and convalescent COVID-19 samples was the United States, Italy and Spain. From T cells, B-cell-depleted T cells, or PBMCs came the material, which was cDNA or gDNA.

This CDR3 contains 14 residues. V shed 4 bases, J shed 8 bases, and the junction held 6 bases outside the gene matches. CDR1 is MDHEN and CDR2 is SYDVKM in the germline V gene. As originally analysed: By means of reference gene primer amplification, nucleated cell counts were estimated. Sequencing was performed with immunoSEQ multiplex PCR; in TCRdb, only in-frame clones are kept and a portion is missing. The V and J calls and the clone size are those of that table, but D and trimming were determined from the DNA. In the table there are around 250,000 clones, around 83% of which are singletons. This TCR was recovered from a man between 40 and 49 years old with active or convalescent COVID-19. The sample consisted of peripheral blood. The V gene is TRBV28, the J gene TRBJ1-4; 8 bases line up with TRBD1. CDR3 sequence (DNA): TGTGCCAGCAGTTCCAGGGGGCTCAGGGAAAAACTGTTTTTT. Its protein is CASSSRGLREKLFF.